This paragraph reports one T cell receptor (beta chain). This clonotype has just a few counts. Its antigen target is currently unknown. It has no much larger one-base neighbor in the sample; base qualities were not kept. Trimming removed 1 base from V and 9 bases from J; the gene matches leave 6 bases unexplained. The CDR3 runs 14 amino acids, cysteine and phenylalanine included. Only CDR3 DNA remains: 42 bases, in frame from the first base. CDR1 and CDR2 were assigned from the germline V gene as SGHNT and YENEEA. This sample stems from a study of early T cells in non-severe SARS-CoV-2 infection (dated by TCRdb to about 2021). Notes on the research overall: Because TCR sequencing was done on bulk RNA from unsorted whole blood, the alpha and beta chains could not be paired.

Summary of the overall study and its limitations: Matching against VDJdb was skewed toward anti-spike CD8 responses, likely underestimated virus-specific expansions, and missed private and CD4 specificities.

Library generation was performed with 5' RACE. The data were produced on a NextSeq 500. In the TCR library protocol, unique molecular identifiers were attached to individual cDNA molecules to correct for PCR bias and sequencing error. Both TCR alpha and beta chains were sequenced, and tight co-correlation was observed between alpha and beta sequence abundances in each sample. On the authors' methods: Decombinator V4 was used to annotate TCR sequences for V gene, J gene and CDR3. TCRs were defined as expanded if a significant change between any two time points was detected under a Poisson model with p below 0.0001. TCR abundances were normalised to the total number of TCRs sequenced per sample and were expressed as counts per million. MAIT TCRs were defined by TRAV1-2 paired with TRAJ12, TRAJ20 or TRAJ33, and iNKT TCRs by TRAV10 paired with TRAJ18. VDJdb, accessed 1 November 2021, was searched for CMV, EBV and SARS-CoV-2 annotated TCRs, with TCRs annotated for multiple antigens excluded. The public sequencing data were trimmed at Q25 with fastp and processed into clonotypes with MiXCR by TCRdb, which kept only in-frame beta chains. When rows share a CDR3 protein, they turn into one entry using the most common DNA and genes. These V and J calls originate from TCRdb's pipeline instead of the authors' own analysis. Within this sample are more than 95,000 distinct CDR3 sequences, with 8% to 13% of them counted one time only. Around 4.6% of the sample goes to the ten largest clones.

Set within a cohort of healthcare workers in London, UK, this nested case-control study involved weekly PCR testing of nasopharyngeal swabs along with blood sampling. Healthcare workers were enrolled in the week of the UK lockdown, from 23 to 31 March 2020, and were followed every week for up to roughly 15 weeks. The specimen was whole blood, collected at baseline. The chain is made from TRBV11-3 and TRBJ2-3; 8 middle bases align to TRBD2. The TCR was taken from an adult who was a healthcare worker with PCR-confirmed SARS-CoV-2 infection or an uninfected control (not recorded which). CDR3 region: CASSLVATSETQYF. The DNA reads TGTGCCAGCAGCTTAGTCGCGACTAGCGAGACGCAGTATTTT.